A single sample gave rise to the 5 T cell receptor beta chains below, sequenced in a study of shared clonotypes between healthy human individuals. Profiled with immunoSEQ multiplex PCR; TCRdb holds only in-frame clones, not every one. There are about 2.1 million clones in the sample; 93% occur only once, and 1.5% to 2% lies in the top ten. It was CD45RO-negative cells, positively selected for CCR7, that made up naive CD8 cells, with terminally differentiated effector memory CD45RA+ cells excluded. Sequencing input: naive CD8+ T cells from PBMCs. The receptors derive from a man between 18 and 35 years old in good health. Some clones in this sample may be carry-over from other donors' samples.

The chain links TRBV27 to TRBJ2-2; tentative D call: TRBD2 (6 bases). The germline V and J ends were trimmed by 3 bases and 0 bases, with 11 bases remaining between them. Germline CDR1 and CDR2: MNHEY and SMNVEV (reference sequence). This CDR3 is 16 amino acids long. DNA of the CDR3: TGTGCCAGCAGTTTTGGTAGCGGTACGAACACCGGGGAGCTGTTTTTT. As protein: CASSFGSGTNTGELFF.

The rearrangement joins TRBV7-9 to TRBJ2-7; D perhaps matches TRBD1 (6 bases). The CDR3 loop spans 15 amino acids. Germline CDR1 SEHNR, CDR2 FQNEAQ (reference sequence). V gave up 6 bases and J gave up 3 bases, with 18 bases separating them. CDR3 residues: CASSSGAPPLYEQYF. As DNA, the CDR3 is TGTGCCAGCAGTTCAGGGGCCCCCCCTCTCTACGAGCAGTACTTC.

The chain combines TRBV19 with TRBJ2-5; D gene unclear. V lost 3 bases and J lost 1, with 15 bases in between. CDR1 is LNHDA, CDR2 SQIVND, per germline (reference sequence). CDR3 length equals 16 residues. CDR3 amino acids: CASSISWTLPQETQYF. CDR3 DNA: TGTGCCAGTAGTATTTCGTGGACCCTCCCCCAAGAGACCCAGTACTTC.

In this sample, this clone turned up a few times. V is TRBV30 and J is TRBJ2-2; D is unresolved. CDR1 is GTSNPN, CDR2 SVGIG, per germline (reference sequence). CDR3 length: 12 residues. The V end lost 4 bases, the J end lost 2 bases, and 5 bases lay between the germline ends. Written as DNA, the CDR3 is TGTGCCTGGATTCTAAACACCGGGGAGCTGTTTTTT. It encodes CAWILNTGELFF.

This CDR3 is CATSSRDRGGSNQPQHF. Written as DNA, the CDR3 is TGTGCCACCAGCTCCCGGGACAGGGGTGGAAGCAATCAGCCCCAGCATTTT. The V call is TRBV15, the J call TRBJ1-5; 10 bases are shared with TRBD1. Trimming cost V 5 bases and J 1 base; bases outside gene matches: 8. The CDR3 is 17 amino acids. Per the germline V gene, CDR1 is LNHNV and CDR2 is YYDKDF (reference sequence).